Shown below are 4 T cell receptor beta chains from a single sample sequenced in a study of PD-L1 blockade in urothelial cancer. The time point is: pretreatment peripheral blood. The method was immunoSEQ multiplex PCR; TCRdb's version includes in-frame clones alone and lacks a portion of them. The sample includes approximately 50,000 clones, around four fifths of them seen just once. Sequencing used PBMCs, obtained around atezolizumab (anti-PD-L1) treatment. The receptors were gathered from a man aged 50 or older with urothelial cancer.

This clone was recorded once. The chain combines TRBV28 with TRBJ2-5, with D perhaps TRBD1 (6 bases). Germline assignment: CDR1 MDHEN and CDR2 SYDVKM. V was pared by 9 bases and J by 6 bases, with 17 bases between. This CDR3 comprises 13 residues. The CDR3 DNA is TGTGCCAGTCGAGGGCAGGGGAGACAGACCCAGTACTTC. It encodes CASRGQGRQTQYF.

In its sample, this clone was seen a few times. J is TRBJ1-1 and V is TRBV27, with 7 nucleotides matching TRBD1. The CDR3 extends over 13 amino acids. Trimming took 6 bases from V and 10 from J; bases not matched to a gene: 11. Germline V gene lookup returns CDR1 MNHEY and CDR2 SMNVEV (reference sequence). For the CDR3, the DNA is TGTGCCAGCAGCGTCCAGGGGGGTTCTAGAGCTTTCTTT. Its protein is CASSVQGGSRAFF.

The chain combines TRBV5-3 with TRBJ2-3; tentatively, D is TRBD2 (7 bases). TRBV5-3 has ORF status, its function being uncertain. V was clipped by 4 bases and J by 4 bases, with 22 bases between them. This CDR3 is 17 amino acids long. The CDR3 DNA reads as TGTGCCAGAAGCGTGAGGACAGCGGGATGGGTATCAGATACGCAGTATTTT. Its translation is CARSVRTAGWVSDTQYF.

By share of the sample, this clone is medium-sized. This chain uses TRBV19 with TRBJ2-1; TRBD2 matches 8 bases. The CDR3 length is 17 residues. The germline V gene encodes CDR1 LNHDA and CDR2 SQIVND (reference sequence). V dropped 0 bases and J dropped 5; count of bases not matched to a gene: 9. In DNA form, the CDR3 reads TGTGCCAGTAGTATAGATCCCGCGGGGGGAGGTAACAATGAGCAGTTCTTC. Translating gives CASSIDPAGGGNNEQFF.